Shown below are 20 T cell receptor beta chains from a single sample sequenced in a study of breast tumors, draining lymph nodes, adjacent tissues listed by TCRdb under 2016. Lymph node samples were obtained from the axillary draining lymph nodes of breast cancer patients. The protocol used for the library was multiplex PCR. Sequencing was carried out with an Illumina HiSeq 2000. The public reads were quality trimmed at Q25 with fastp and then assembled into clones with MiXCR by TCRdb, keeping productive beta chains. For every CDR3 protein sequence, its rows merge into one entry that carries the most common genes and DNA. This sample lists about 200,000 distinct CDR3 sequences; approximately 31% were detected once. The ten largest clones add up to over 4% of the sample. The sequenced sample consisted of axillary lymph node tissue. Receptors were obtained from a female donor with breast cancer. Some clones in this sample may be carry-over from other donors' samples.

This clonotype was detected only a few times. A much larger clone lies a single base off, so this may be a read error. This rearrangement joins TRBV6-6 to TRBJ2-7, with 8 bases aligning to TRBD2. The CDR3 runs to 16 residues. Germline values: CDR1 MNHNY, CDR2 SVGAGI (reference sequence). The CDR3 is CAGSYGGSSGDYEQYF. The CDR3 region has the DNA TGTGCCGGCAGTTACGGGGGGAGTAGCGGGGATTACGAGCAGTACTTC.

By share, this clonotype ranks as medium-sized. The V and J genes are TRBV9 and TRBJ1-5; D gene ambiguous. Germline V CDR1 and CDR2: SGDLS, YYNGEE. V gave up 0 bases and J gave up 4 bases, with 5 bases separating them. CDR3 length: 13 residues. The CDR3 region has the DNA TGTGCCAGCAGCGTAGATTGGAATCAGCCCCAGCATTTT. The encoded protein is CASSVDWNQPQHF.

This chain uses TRBV6-1 with TRBJ1-2, with a tentative D call TRBD1 (6 bases). The germline V gene encodes CDR1 MNHNS and CDR2 SASEGT. V was cut by 8 bases and J by 0 bases, with 13 bases left in between. The CDR3 consists of 14 residues. CDR3 amino acids: CASVHRDTNYGYTF. The DNA of the CDR3 is TGTGCCAGCGTACACCGGGACACTAACTATGGCTACACCTTC.

The chain combines TRBV10-3 with TRBJ1-4; 9 bases match TRBD1. Germline values: CDR1 ENHRY, CDR2 SYGVKD. The length of the CDR3 is 17 residues. V shed 4 bases and J 6 bases; nucleotides not matched to a gene: 12. CDR3 bases: TGTGCCATCAGTGCTAGGTGGGACAGGGTACGGGATGAAAAACTGTTTTTT. Translated, it gives CAISARWDRVRDEKLFF.

Many counts were recorded for this clonotype. This chain joins TRBV7-9 and TRBJ2-2, with D possibly matching TRBD1 (5 bases). The V end lost 1 base, the J end lost 5 bases, and 11 bases lay between the germline ends. This CDR3 has 15 residues. Germline CDR1 is SEHNR and CDR2 is FQNEAQ (reference sequence). In DNA form, the CDR3 reads TGTGCCAGCAGCTTAGGGGGCCTGGGGACCGGGGAGCTGTTTTTT. Translated, it gives CASSLGGLGTGELFF.

This clonotype was seen more than once but under ten times. The chain combines TRBV3-1 with TRBJ1-3; D gene ambiguous. V gave up 6 bases and J gave up 2 bases, with 8 bases separating them. The CDR3 has 13 residues. Germline lookup yields CDR1 LGHDT and CDR2 YNNKEL (reference sequence). The CDR3 protein is CASSSKAGNTIYF. CDR3 sequence (DNA): TGTGCCAGCAGTTCCAAGGCTGGAAACACCATATATTTT.

Comments on this clonotype: Being one base from a much bigger clone, this may be a read error. V and J are TRBV6-5 and TRBJ1-2; D is uncertain. The CDR3 extends over 13 amino acids. Germline V gene sequence: CDR1 MNHEY, CDR2 SVGAGI. Trimming took 6 bases from V and 3 from J, leaving 11 bases between them. CDR3 region: CASRRPTHYGYTF. The CDR3 nucleotides read TGTGCCAGCAGACGCCCTACTCACTATGGCTACACCTTC.

This clonotype was observed many times. V gene TRBV7-2 combines with J gene TRBJ2-3; no clear D gene. Germline V gene lookup returns CDR1 SGHTA and CDR2 FQGNSA. This CDR3 comprises 11 residues. Trimming pared 3 bases from V and 7 bases from J, leaving 5 bases between. CDR3 nucleotides: TGTGCCAGCAGCTTCGGCCATACGCAGTATTTT. Translation gives CASSFGHTQYF. The whole variable domain, remainder taken from reference TRBV7-2 and TRBJ2-3, is GAGVSQSPSNKVTEKGKDVELRCDPISGHTALYWYRQSLGQGLEFLIYFQGNSAPDKSGLPSDRFSAERTGGSVSTLTIQRTQQEDSAVYLCASSFGHTQYFGPGTRLTVL.

This clonotype turned up a few times. Its ends do not fully match the called genes, so a read error is possible. The genes are TRBV6-6 and TRBJ1-5; D gene uncertain. The CDR3 runs to 15 residues. Germline V gene data show CDR1 as MNHNY and CDR2 as SVGAGI (reference sequence). Written as DNA, the CDR3 is TGTGCCAGCAGTCACTCGGCTCAGAGCAATCAGCCCCAGCATTTT. Translated, it gives CASSHSAQSNQPQHF.

There are many counts of this clonotype. The chain employs TRBV7-2 and TRBJ2-2; weak D call: TRBD2 (6 bases). This CDR3 region has 13 residues. V was cut by 5 bases and J by 6 bases, with 10 bases left in between. Germline-derived CDR1 and CDR2 are SGHTA and FQGNSA. The CDR3 region is CASSITSPGELFF. The CDR3, as DNA: TGTGCCAGCAGCATCACTAGCCCCGGGGAGCTGTTTTTT.

This clonotype was detected only a few times. This rearrangement joins TRBV18 to TRBJ2-5, with TRBD1 matching 7 bases. V shed 3 bases and J 5 bases; nucleotides not matched to a gene: 9. Germline-derived CDR1 and CDR2 are KGHSH and LQKENI. The CDR3 spans 15 residues. CDR3 nucleotides: TGTGCCAGCTCACCCGAGACAGGGTTTGGGGAGACCCAGTACTTC. Translated: CASSPETGFGETQYF.

This clonotype was seen repeatedly, ten times or more. A junction end diverges from the germline sequence, so it may reflect a read error. The V gene is TRBV6-1, the J gene TRBJ1-2, with a tentative D call TRBD1 (5 bases). The CDR3 consists of 12 residues. CDR1 and CDR2 (germline): MNHNS, SASEGT. CDR3 DNA: TGTGCCAGCAGCCTCTCTAGGGACGGGTTATCCTTC. It encodes CASSLSRDGLSF.

As regards this clonotype: This clone may be a read error of a much larger clone one base away. Since no conserved phenylalanine or tryptophan closes the CDR3, a read error is the likely cause. The genes are TRBV20-1 and TRBJ1-1, with 8 bases fitting TRBD1. The germline V gene has CDR1 DFQATT and CDR2 SNEGSKA (reference sequence). The CDR3 has 13 amino acids. J gave up 4 bases and V 5 bases, and 6 bases lay outside the gene matches. The CDR3 sequence is CSASTGEGTEAFL. CDR3 sequence (DNA): TGCAGTGCTTCGACAGGGGAGGGCACTGAAGCTTTCTTG.

As DNA, the CDR3 is TGCGCCAGCAGCTTGATGAATTCACCCCTCCACTTT. Protein product: CASSLMNSPLHF. The V gene is TRBV5-1, the J gene TRBJ1-6; D is unresolved. V shed 1 base and J shed 7 bases, with 3 bases lying between them. Germline V gene sequence: CDR1 SGHRS, CDR2 YFSETQ. CDR3 length: 12 residues.

This clonotype was picked up many times. This chain links TRBV12-3 or TRBV12-4 with TRBJ1-6; maybe TRBD1 (6 bases). This CDR3 contains 18 residues. Between the trimmed V and J ends, which lost 3 bases and 2 bases, there was a span of 17 bases. The CDR3 region is CASSLREGGRAYNSPLHF. In DNA form, the CDR3 reads TGTGCCAGCAGTTTGAGGGAGGGGGGGAGGGCCTATAATTCACCCCTCCACTTT.

The V and J genes are TRBV28 and TRBJ2-7, with D possibly TRBD1 on 5 matching bases. Germline CDR1 is MDHEN and CDR2 is SYDVKM. CDR3 length: 14 amino acids. With 4 bases removed from V and 3 bases from J, the gap between germline ends came to 13 bases. The CDR3 spells CASSSEITGYEQYF. In DNA form, the CDR3 reads TGTGCCAGCAGTTCGGAAATCACAGGCTACGAGCAGTACTTC.

This clonotype was recorded many times. The chain recombines TRBV6-1 with TRBJ2-2, with 12 bases identical to TRBD2. The germline V gene encodes CDR1 MNHNS and CDR2 SASEGT. Losses at the gene ends were 6 bases for V and 7 bases for J; bases not matched to a gene: 6. CDR3 length: 15 amino acids. DNA of the CDR3: TGTGCCAGCAGACCACTAGCGGGAGGAGGCGGGGAGCTGTTTTTT. Translation: CASRPLAGGGGELFF.

A note on this clonotype: The DNA is left out, because the CDR3 cannot be placed on it with certainty; the CDR3 is given as TCRdb lists it. The chain couples TRBV7-2 to TRBJ2-1; TRBD2 is the table's D call, not checked against the DNA. CDR1 and CDR2 from the germline V gene are SGHTA and FQGNSA. The CDR3 length equals 18 residues, ends included. CDR3 protein: CASSFYICSASLAHEQFF.

This clonotype has ten or more counts. DNA of the CDR3: TGTGCCAGCAGTCCCGTAGCTAGGTATACGCAGTATTTT. Encoded protein: CASSPVARYTQYF. The chain couples TRBV6-5 to TRBJ2-3; D gene uncertain. The CDR3 spans 13 residues. CDR1 and CDR2 from the germline V gene are MNHEY and SVGAGI. V lost 5 bases and J 7 bases, leaving 13 bases between the germline ends.

Turning to this clonotype: This may be a read error: a much more frequent sequence differs by one nucleotide. Likely a read error: the CDR3 ends without its conserved phenylalanine or tryptophan. The V call is TRBV6-1, the J call TRBJ1-5; D may be TRBD1 (5 bases). The CDR3 sequence is 13 residues long. Per germline, CDR1 MNHNS and CDR2 SASEGT. The V and J ends lost 4 bases and 5 bases respectively, with 9 bases between them. The CDR3 loop reads CASSAGNDQPQHS. The CDR3 nucleotides read TGTGCCAGCAGTGCAGGGAATGATCAGCCCCAGCATTCT.